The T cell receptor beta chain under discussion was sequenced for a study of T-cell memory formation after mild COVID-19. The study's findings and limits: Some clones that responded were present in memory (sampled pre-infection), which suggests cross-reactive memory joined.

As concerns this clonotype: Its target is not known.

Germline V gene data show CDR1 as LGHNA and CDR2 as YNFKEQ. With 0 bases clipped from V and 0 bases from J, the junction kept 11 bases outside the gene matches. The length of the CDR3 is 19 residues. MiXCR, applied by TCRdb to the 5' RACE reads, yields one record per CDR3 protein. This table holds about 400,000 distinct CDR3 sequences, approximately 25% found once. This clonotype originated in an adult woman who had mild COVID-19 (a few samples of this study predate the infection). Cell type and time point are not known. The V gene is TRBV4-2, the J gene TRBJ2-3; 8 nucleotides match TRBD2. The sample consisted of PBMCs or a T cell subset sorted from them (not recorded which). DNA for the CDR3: TGTGCCAGCAGCCAAGAGGTACTAGCGGACTACCTTAGCACAGATACGCAGTATTTT. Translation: CASSQEVLADYLSTDTQYF.